This T cell receptor beta chain was sequenced in a study of T cell responses to AZD1222 COVID-19 vaccine. General study results and limits: At baseline, just a handful of AZD1222 recipients tested seropositive. Spike regions recognized by vaccine-associated CD4 TCRs spanned the protein, led by 160-218 and 743-854. A mostly white British donor set with more females was recruited, and clonal diversity was possibly underestimated.

The V end lost 0 bases, the J end lost 1 base, and 6 bases lay between the germline ends. The V gene's germline CDR1 is MGHRA and CDR2 YSYEKL. The CDR3 loop spans 14 amino acids. Details on this clone: No antigen is known for it.

The data were produced by immunoSEQ multiplex PCR, yet TCRdb's version contains in-frame clones alone and is incomplete. The table includes about 73,000 clones, 89% detected once. The chain couples TRBV4-1 to TRBJ1-1; no clear D gene. This specimen consisted of peripheral blood, obtained 28 days after the second AZD1222 dose. This TCR was recovered from an adult who received the AZD1222 COVID-19 vaccine. As DNA, the CDR3 is TGCGCCAGCAGCCAAGAGCGGGGGAACACTGAAGCTTTCTTT. It codes for CASSQERGNTEAFF.